These 11 T cell receptor beta chains share one sample of origin, sequenced in a study of Ad26.COV2.S vaccination and SARS-CoV-2 variants. The table came from immunoSEQ multiplex PCR; TCRdb's copy has only in-frame clones and leaves some out. The table records around 300,000 clones, less than 90% of them present only once. Treatment here: about 20 received Ad26.COV2.S at low or high dose, single or two shots; five or six received placebo; per-sample allocation not given. The samples date from day 63 after the first vaccine or placebo injection. The material sequenced was peripheral blood, taken in a trial of Ad26.COV2.S vaccine versus placebo. Receptors originate from a person aged 18 to 65 who received the Ad26.COV2.S COVID-19 vaccine or a placebo.

V usage is TRBV5-1 and J usage is TRBJ2-3, with D hard to call. The CDR3 has 14 amino acids. CDR1 and CDR2 from the germline V gene are SGHRS and YFSETQ. The ends were cut back, 0 bases at V and 3 bases at J, with 8 bases in the middle. CDR3: CASSLDRVTDTQYF. CDR3 bases: TGCGCCAGCAGCTTGGATAGGGTTACAGATACGCAGTATTTT.

The genes are TRBV19 and TRBJ1-1, with D unresolved. Looked up from germline, CDR1 is LNHDA and CDR2 is SQIVND (reference sequence). Trimming left V 3 bases short and J 0 bases short, with 11 bases between. The CDR3 covers 15 residues. CDR3: CASSIGGDLNTEAFF. DNA of the CDR3: TGTGCCAGTAGTATTGGTGGAGACTTGAACACTGAAGCTTTCTTT. Drawing the rest from reference TRBV19 and TRBJ1-1, the complete variable domain is DGGITQSPKYLFRKEGQNVTLSCEQNLNHDAMYWYRQDPGQGLRLIYYSQIVNDFQKGDIAEGYSVSREKKESFPLTVTSAQKNPTAFYLCASSIGGDLNTEAFFGQGTRLTVV.

The rearrangement uses TRBV29-1 and TRBJ1-3; 9 bases are shared with TRBD1. Germline assignment: CDR1 SQVTM and CDR2 ANQGSEA. The V and J ends lost 4 bases and 4 bases, in that order; junction bases with no gene match: 5. The CDR3 covers 14 residues. CDR3 amino acids: CSVARTGEGNTIYF. The DNA for the CDR3 is TGCAGCGTTGCAAGGACAGGGGAAGGAAACACCATATATTTT.

This chain links TRBV2 with TRBJ2-1; 7 bases agree with TRBD2. There are 14 residues in the CDR3. CDR1 SNHLY and CDR2 FYNNEI come from the germline V gene. J was trimmed by 7 bases and V by 6 bases; bases with no gene match: 9. For the CDR3, the DNA is TGTGCCAGCAGCAACAGGCCACTAGCGAATGAGCAGTTCTTC. This sequence encodes CASSNRPLANEQFF. Filled out from reference TRBV2 and TRBJ2-1, the complete variable domain reads EPEVTQTPSHQVTQMGQEVILRCVPISNHLYFYWYRQILGQKVEFLVSFYNNEISEKSEIFDDQFSVERPDGSNFTLKIRSTKLEDSAMYFCASSNRPLANEQFFGPGTRLTVL.

CDR3 nucleotide sequence: TGTGCCAGCAGCCCCCGGGGGAGCTCCTACAATGAGCAGTTCTTC. Its translation: CASSPRGSSYNEQFF. The chain is built from TRBV25-1 and TRBJ2-1; possibly TRBD2 for D (6 bases). Germline CDR1 reads MGHDK; CDR2 reads SYGVNS. Trimming removed 6 bases at V and 0 bases at J, with 12 bases between. The CDR3 sequence is 15 residues long.

The rearrangement joins TRBV6-5 to TRBJ2-7; no definite D call. The length of the CDR3 is 13 residues. V was shortened by 9 bases and J by 3 bases, with 15 bases between the two germline ends. CDR1 MNHEY and CDR2 SVGAGI come from the germline V gene. CDR3 DNA sequence: TGTGCCAGTGTAAATGGCGGATTCTACGAGCAGTACTTC. Its protein is CASVNGGFYEQYF.

This chain joins TRBV27 and TRBJ2-7; D is possibly TRBD1 (5 bases). The CDR3 is made up of 15 amino acids. Germline CDR1 and CDR2: MNHEY and SMNVEV (reference sequence). Trimming left V 6 bases short and J 6 bases short, with 21 bases between. The CDR3 region has the DNA TGTGCCAGCAGCCCGAATCAGGGTTCCCTAGGCGAGCAGTACTTC. It specifies CASSPNQGSLGEQYF.

The chain employs TRBV7-2 and TRBJ1-3; 9 bases map to TRBD1. Trimming cost V 3 bases and J 7 bases; bases outside gene matches: 4. In germline, CDR1 is SGHTA, CDR2 FQGNSA. The CDR3 extends over 14 amino acids. The CDR3 DNA reads TGTGCCAGCAGCTTTACAGGGGGCAAGAACACCATATATTTT. This gives the protein CASSFTGGKNTIYF.

The sample holds one count of this clone. This rearrangement joins TRBV30 to TRBJ2-7, with 10 positions matching TRBD2. Germline assignment: CDR1 GTSNPN and CDR2 SVGIG (reference sequence). V was pared by 4 bases and J by 6 bases, with 9 bases of the junction left unmatched. CDR3 size: 14 residues. This CDR3 reads CAWIGGLAGVEQYF. The CDR3 nucleotides are TGTGCCTGGATCGGTGGGCTAGCGGGAGTCGAGCAGTACTTC.

This clone was seen just once. The CDR3 here is CASSEDRAPRSYEQYF. CDR3 nucleotides: TGTGCCAGCAGTGAGGACAGGGCGCCTAGGTCCTACGAGCAGTACTTC. The gene calls are TRBV2 and TRBJ2-7; 8 bases fit TRBD1. CDR1 is SNHLY and CDR2 is FYNNEI in the germline V gene. V dropped 3 bases and J dropped 1; count of bases not matched to a gene: 8. There are 16 residues in the CDR3.

The V call is TRBV12-3 or TRBV12-4, the J call TRBJ2-7, with D possibly matching TRBD1 (6 bases). V lost 2 bases and J lost 6, with 11 bases in between. The length of the CDR3 is 13 residues. CDR3 sequence: CASSLLAGAEQYF. CDR3 nucleotide sequence: TGTGCCAGCAGTTTATTGGCAGGGGCCGAGCAGTACTTC.